This TCR beta chain was recorded in a study of T cell changes during pregnancy in multiple sclerosis. TCRdb's copy holds only in-frame clones and misses some; the assay was immunoSEQ multiplex PCR. The sample contains roughly 72,000 clones, more than 80% of which appear only once. This clone has a single count. There are 15 residues in the CDR3. V trimming: 0 bases; J trimming: 2 bases; junction bases outside the gene matches: 2. From germline, CDR1 is SGHRS and CDR2 YFSETQ. The sample here was peripheral blood, taken in the first trimester of pregnancy. The chain couples TRBV5-1 to TRBJ2-1; the match to TRBD2 covers 7 bases. The source is a female donor in good health, enrolled as a control in a pregnancy study. The CDR3 nucleotides are TGCGCCAGCAGCTTGGGGGAGGGAGCCTACAATGAGCAGTTCTTC. This encodes CASSLGEGAYNEQFF.